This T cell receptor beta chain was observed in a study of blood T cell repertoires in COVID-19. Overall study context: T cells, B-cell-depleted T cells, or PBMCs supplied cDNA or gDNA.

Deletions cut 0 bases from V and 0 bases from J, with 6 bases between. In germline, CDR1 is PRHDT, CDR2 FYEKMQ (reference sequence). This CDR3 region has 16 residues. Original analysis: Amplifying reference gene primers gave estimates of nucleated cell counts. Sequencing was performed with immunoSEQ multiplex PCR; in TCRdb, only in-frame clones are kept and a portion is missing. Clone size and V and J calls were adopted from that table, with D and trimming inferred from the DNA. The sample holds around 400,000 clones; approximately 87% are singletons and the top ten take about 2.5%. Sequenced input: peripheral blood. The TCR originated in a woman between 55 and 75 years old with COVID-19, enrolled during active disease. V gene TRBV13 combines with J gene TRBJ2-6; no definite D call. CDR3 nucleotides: TGTGCCAGCAGCTTAGGGCGGATCTCTGGGGCCAACGTCCTGACTTTC. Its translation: CASSLGRISGANVLTF.